A single sample is the source of the 16 T cell receptor beta chains below, sequenced in a study of shared clonotypes between healthy human individuals. Method: immunoSEQ multiplex PCR; TCRdb's copy keeps in-frame clones and lacks some. The table shows over a million clones, with 78% occurring only once. The sample comprised memory CD4+ T cells from PBMCs. The subset was: CD45RA-negative fraction. The receptors derive from a man aged 18-30 years in good health. Some clones in this sample may be carry-over from other donors' samples.

This rearrangement joins TRBV5-1 to TRBJ1-1, with D perhaps TRBD1 (5 bases). V was pared by 5 bases and J by 0 bases, with 8 bases between. Germline V gene sequence: CDR1 SGHRS, CDR2 YFSETQ. The CDR3 is made up of 13 amino acids. The CDR3 reads CASRRGMNTEAFF. CDR3 nucleotide sequence: TGCGCCAGCAGACGGGGGATGAACACTGAAGCTTTCTTT.

Worth noting for this clone: At the DNA level, this CDR3 is encoded by other sequences in the same sample as well. V and J are TRBV5-1 and TRBJ2-1; the D gene could be TRBD1 or TRBD2 (5 bases each). V was shortened by 3 bases and J by 4 bases, with 8 bases between the two germline ends. Germline values: CDR1 SGHRS, CDR2 YFSETQ. This CDR3 spans 13 amino acids. The CDR3 DNA reads as TGCGCCAGCAGCTCAGAGGGGTACAATGAGCAGTTCTTC. Encoded protein: CASSSEGYNEQFF.

The chain carries TRBV6-5 and TRBJ1-5; D is perhaps TRBD1 (5 bases). The CDR3 is 14 amino acids. Germline values: CDR1 MNHEY, CDR2 SVGAGI. The V end was cut by 0 bases, the J end by 7 bases, with 10 bases between. CDR3 region: CASSYSAGWQPQHF. In DNA form, the CDR3 reads TGTGCCAGCAGTTACTCGGCAGGGTGGCAGCCCCAGCATTTT.

The rearrangement uses TRBV5-1 and TRBJ2-6, with 8 bases that match TRBD2. Per the germline V gene, CDR1 is SGHRS and CDR2 is YFSETQ. CDR3 length equals 15 residues. The V segment lost 4 bases and the J segment 4 bases; nucleotides outside the gene matches: 4. The CDR3 DNA reads as TGCGCCAGCAGCCCGGGGGGGCCAGGGGCCAACGTCCTGACTTTC. Translating it yields CASSPGGPGANVLTF.

The rearrangement joins TRBV18 to TRBJ1-5; D gene uncertain. Germline CDR1 and CDR2: KGHSH and LQKENI. This CDR3 contains 15 residues. The germline V and J ends were trimmed by 3 bases and 0 bases, with 9 bases remaining between them. The DNA of the CDR3 is TGTGCCAGCTCACCGGGCCAAGATAGCAATCAGCCCCAGCATTTT. Encoded protein: CASSPGQDSNQPQHF. Together with reference TRBV18 and TRBJ1-5, the CDR3 gives the full variable domain: NAGVMQNPRHLVRRRGQEARLRCSPMKGHSHVYWYRQLPEEGLKFMVYLQKENIIDESGMPKERFSAEFPKEGPSILRIQQVVRGDSAAYFCASSPGQDSNQPQHFGDGTRLSIL.

This chain connects TRBV5-1 to TRBJ2-5; D is possibly TRBD1 (6 bases). V gave up 2 bases and J gave up 3 bases, with 8 bases separating them. From germline, CDR1 is SGHRS and CDR2 YFSETQ. This CDR3 spans 13 amino acids. The DNA for the CDR3 is TGCGCCAGCAGCTTTCGGACAGAAGAGACCCAGTACTTC. Translated: CASSFRTEETQYF.

This clone was recorded at least ten times. The V call is TRBV29-1, the J call TRBJ2-6; D possibly corresponds to TRBD1 (6 bases). Germline V lookup: CDR1 SQVTM, CDR2 ANQGSEA. V gave up 7 bases and J gave up 3 bases, with 13 bases separating them. The CDR3 consists of 14 residues. The CDR3: CSAYGGGGANVLTF. The CDR3 nucleotides are TGCAGCGCCTATGGGGGCGGTGGGGCCAACGTCCTGACTTTC.

This chain links TRBV7-8 with TRBJ1-2; tentative D call: TRBD1 (5 bases). Germline values: CDR1 SGHVS, CDR2 FQNEAQ. The CDR3 covers 14 residues. V was trimmed by 5 bases and J by 4 bases, leaving 14 bases between them. CDR3 sequence: CASSPRTGTYGYTF. CDR3 sequence (DNA): TGTGCCAGCAGCCCACGAACCGGGACCTATGGCTACACCTTC.

The chain carries TRBV6-1 and TRBJ1-5, with 11 bases lining up with TRBD1. The CDR3 covers 18 residues. Germline V CDR1 and CDR2: MNHNS, SASEGT. V shed 0 bases and J 6 bases; nucleotides not matched to a gene: 10. CDR3 amino acids: CASSEALLRTGGTQPQHF. CDR3 DNA: TGTGCCAGCAGTGAAGCTTTATTGCGGACAGGGGGCACTCAGCCCCAGCATTTT.

The chain joins TRBV9 to TRBJ1-2; unclear D gene. Germline V gene lookup returns CDR1 SGDLS and CDR2 YYNGEE. Trimming cost V 0 bases and J 5 bases, with 11 bases left between them. This CDR3 is 14 amino acids long. DNA of the CDR3: TGTGCCAGCAGCGTAGGGGCAGCTGGGTATGGCTACACCTTC. As protein: CASSVGAAGYGYTF.

This chain links TRBV4-3 with TRBJ1-1; maybe TRBD1 (6 bases). Germline-derived CDR1 and CDR2 are LGHNA and YSLEER. CDR3 length: 16 amino acids. Trimming removed 1 base from V and 0 bases from J, with 12 bases in between. CDR3 amino acids: CASSQVFGGLNTEAFF. The DNA of the CDR3 is TGCGCCAGCAGCCAAGTATTTGGGGGCTTGAACACTGAAGCTTTCTTT.

This chain joins TRBV7-3 and TRBJ2-1; 8 bases align to TRBD2. Germline CDR1 is SGHTA and CDR2 is FQGTGA. J gave up 6 bases and V 1 base, and 8 bases lay outside the gene matches. There are 16 residues in the CDR3. This CDR3 is CASSLNPAGVGNEQFF. The DNA for the CDR3 is TGTGCCAGCAGCTTAAATCCAGCGGGAGTGGGCAATGAGCAGTTCTTC.

This chain links TRBV6-1 with TRBJ1-2; D not certain. Germline loops: CDR1 MNHNS, CDR2 SASEGT. This CDR3 region has 12 residues. The V end was cut by 2 bases, the J end by 5 bases, with 6 bases between. CDR3 protein: CASSEPGYGYTF. In DNA, the CDR3 is TGTGCCAGCAGTGAACCTGGATATGGCTACACCTTC.

The chain has TRBV9 and TRBJ2-7; 7 bases match TRBD2. V lost 4 bases, J lost 2 bases, and 12 bases stayed unmatched. Germline loops: CDR1 SGDLS, CDR2 YYNGEE. The CDR3 is made up of 16 amino acids. The CDR3 sequence is CASSPGGGVPTYEQYF. CDR3 nucleotide sequence: TGTGCCAGCAGCCCGGGGGGTGGGGTCCCTACCTACGAGCAGTACTTC.

This clone has just a few counts. The genes are TRBV7-2 and TRBJ1-2; no reliable D call. V lost 7 bases to trimming and J lost 8 bases, with 11 bases between them. CDR1 and CDR2 (germline): SGHTA, FQGNSA. The CDR3 has 11 residues. This chain's CDR3 is CASTYAGGYTF. Here the CDR3 DNA reads TGTGCCAGCACCTACGCGGGGGGCTACACCTTC.

The chain combines TRBV2 with TRBJ1-5; 8 bases match TRBD1. Germline CDR1 reads SNHLY; CDR2 reads FYNNEI. Trimming cost V 5 bases and J 9 bases; bases outside gene matches: 15. The CDR3 has 16 residues. CDR3 region: CASSTGQGSGSGPQHF. CDR3 DNA sequence: TGTGCCAGCAGTACAGGACAGGGTAGTGGATCGGGGCCCCAGCATTTT.